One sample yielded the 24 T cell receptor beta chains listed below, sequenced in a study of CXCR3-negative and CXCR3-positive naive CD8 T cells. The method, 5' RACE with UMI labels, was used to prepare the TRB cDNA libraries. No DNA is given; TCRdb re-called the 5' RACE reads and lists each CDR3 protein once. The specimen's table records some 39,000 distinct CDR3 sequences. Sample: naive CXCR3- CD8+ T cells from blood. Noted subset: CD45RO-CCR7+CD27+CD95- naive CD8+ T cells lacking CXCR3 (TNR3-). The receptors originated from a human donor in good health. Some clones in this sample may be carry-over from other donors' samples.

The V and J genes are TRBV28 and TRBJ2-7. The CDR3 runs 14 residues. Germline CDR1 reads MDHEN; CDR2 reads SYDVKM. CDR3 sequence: CASSLSGKGYEQYF.

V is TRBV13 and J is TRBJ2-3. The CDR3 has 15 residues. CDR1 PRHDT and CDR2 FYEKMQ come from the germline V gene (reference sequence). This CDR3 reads CASSLGLMGRDTQYF. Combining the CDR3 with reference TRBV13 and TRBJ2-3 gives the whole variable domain AAGVIQSPRHLIKEKRETATLKCYPIPRHDTVYWYQQGPGQDPQFLISFYEKMQSDKGSIPDRFSAQQFSDYHSELNMSSLELGDSALYFCASSLGLMGRDTQYFGPGTRLTVL.

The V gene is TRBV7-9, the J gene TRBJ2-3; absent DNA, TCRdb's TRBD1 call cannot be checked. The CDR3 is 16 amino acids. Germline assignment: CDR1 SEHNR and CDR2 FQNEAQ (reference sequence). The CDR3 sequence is CASSFPDRGEADTQYF.

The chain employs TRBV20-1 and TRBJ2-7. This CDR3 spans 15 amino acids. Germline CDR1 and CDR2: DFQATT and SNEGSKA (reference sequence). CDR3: CSASMPDRSSYEQYF.

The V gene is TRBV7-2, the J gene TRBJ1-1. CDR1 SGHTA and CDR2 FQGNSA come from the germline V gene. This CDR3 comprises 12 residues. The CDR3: CASSVWDTEAFF.

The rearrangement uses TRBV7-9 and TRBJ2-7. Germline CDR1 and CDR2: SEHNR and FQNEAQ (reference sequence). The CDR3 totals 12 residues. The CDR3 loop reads CASSSPFNEQYF. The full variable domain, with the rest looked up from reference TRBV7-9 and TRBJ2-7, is DTGVSQNPRHKITKRGQNVTFRCDPISEHNRLYWYRQTLGQGPEFLTYFQNEAQLEKSRLLSDRFSAERPKGSFSTLEIQRTEQGDSAMYLCASSSPFNEQYFGPGTRLTVT.

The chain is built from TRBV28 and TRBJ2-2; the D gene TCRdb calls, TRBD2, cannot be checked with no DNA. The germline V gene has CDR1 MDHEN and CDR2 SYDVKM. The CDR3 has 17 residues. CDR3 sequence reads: CASSPIAGLAATGELFF.

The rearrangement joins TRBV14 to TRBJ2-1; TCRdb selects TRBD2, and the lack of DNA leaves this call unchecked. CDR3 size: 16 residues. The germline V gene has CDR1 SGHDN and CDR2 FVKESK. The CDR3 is CASSPYPRDEANEQFF.

CDR3 protein: CASTSRPGAWAGGYEQYF. This chain joins TRBV28 and TRBJ2-7; TCRdb's D call of TRBD1 is untestable without DNA. CDR3 size: 18 residues. Germline V gene lookup returns CDR1 MDHEN and CDR2 SYDVKM.

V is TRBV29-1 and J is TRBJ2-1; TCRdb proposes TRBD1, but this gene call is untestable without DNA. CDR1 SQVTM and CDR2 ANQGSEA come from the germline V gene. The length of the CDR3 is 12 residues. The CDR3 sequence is CSVVEQGSEQFF.

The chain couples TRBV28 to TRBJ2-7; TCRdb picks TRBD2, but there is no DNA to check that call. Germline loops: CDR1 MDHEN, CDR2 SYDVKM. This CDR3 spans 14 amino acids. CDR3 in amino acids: CASKSGGELYEQYF.

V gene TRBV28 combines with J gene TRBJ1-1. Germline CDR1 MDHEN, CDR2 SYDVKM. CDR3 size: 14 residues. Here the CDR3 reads CASSFLGENTEAFF.

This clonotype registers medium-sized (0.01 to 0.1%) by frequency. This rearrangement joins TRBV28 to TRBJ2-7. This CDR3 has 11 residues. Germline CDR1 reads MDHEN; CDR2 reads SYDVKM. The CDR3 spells CASSFSYEQYF. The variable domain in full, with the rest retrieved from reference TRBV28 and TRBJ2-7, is DVKVTQSSRYLVKRTGEKVFLECVQDMDHENMFWYRQDPGLGLRLIYFSYDVKMKEKGDIPEGYSVSREKKERFSLILESASTNQTSMYLCASSFSYEQYFGPGTRLTVT.

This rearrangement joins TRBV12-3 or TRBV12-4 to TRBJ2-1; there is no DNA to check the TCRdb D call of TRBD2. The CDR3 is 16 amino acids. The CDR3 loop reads CASSSQREGPYNEQFF.

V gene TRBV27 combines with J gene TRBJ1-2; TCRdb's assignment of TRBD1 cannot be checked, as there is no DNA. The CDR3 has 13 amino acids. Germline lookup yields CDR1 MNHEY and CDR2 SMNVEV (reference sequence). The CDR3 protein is CASSFSGGGGYTF.

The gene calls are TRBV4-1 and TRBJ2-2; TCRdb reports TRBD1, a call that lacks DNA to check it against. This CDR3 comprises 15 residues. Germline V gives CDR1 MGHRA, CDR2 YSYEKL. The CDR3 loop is CASSPDREIAGELFF.

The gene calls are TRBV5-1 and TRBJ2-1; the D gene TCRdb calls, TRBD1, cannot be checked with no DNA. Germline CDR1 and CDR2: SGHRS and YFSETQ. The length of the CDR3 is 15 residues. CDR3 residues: CASSPGTGTPNEQFF.

CDR3 region: CSAREEGLGDTQYF. The chain uses TRBV20-1 and TRBJ2-3; the D gene TCRdb calls, TRBD2, cannot be checked with no DNA. From germline, CDR1 is DFQATT and CDR2 SNEGSKA (reference sequence). The CDR3 loop spans 14 amino acids.

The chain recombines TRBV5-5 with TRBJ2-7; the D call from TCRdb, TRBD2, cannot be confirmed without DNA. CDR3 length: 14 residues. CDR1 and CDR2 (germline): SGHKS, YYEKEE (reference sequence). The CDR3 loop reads CASSLGQGPNEQYF.

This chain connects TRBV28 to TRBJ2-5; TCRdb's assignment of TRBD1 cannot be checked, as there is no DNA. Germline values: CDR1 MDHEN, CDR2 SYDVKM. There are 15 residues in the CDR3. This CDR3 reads CASSYPGDVVETQYF.

CDR3 sequence reads: CASSRGQVVGDEQFF. The chain has TRBV5-6 and TRBJ2-1; the TCRdb call, TRBD1, lacks DNA for checking. CDR1 and CDR2 (germline): SGHDT, YYEEEE. This CDR3 spans 15 amino acids.

CDR3 sequence reads: CASSYGMWGYEQYF. The J gene is TRBJ2-7, the V gene TRBV27; TCRdb's assignment of TRBD2 cannot be checked, as there is no DNA. The CDR3 has 14 amino acids. Per germline, CDR1 MNHEY and CDR2 SMNVEV (reference sequence).

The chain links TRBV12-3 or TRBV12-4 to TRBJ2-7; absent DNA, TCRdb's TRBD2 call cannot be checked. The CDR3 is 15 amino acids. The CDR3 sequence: CASSWGLAARGEQYF.

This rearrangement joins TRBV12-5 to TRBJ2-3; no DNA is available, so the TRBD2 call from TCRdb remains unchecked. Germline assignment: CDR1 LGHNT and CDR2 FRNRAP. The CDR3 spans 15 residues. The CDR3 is CASGPGTSLTDTQYF.